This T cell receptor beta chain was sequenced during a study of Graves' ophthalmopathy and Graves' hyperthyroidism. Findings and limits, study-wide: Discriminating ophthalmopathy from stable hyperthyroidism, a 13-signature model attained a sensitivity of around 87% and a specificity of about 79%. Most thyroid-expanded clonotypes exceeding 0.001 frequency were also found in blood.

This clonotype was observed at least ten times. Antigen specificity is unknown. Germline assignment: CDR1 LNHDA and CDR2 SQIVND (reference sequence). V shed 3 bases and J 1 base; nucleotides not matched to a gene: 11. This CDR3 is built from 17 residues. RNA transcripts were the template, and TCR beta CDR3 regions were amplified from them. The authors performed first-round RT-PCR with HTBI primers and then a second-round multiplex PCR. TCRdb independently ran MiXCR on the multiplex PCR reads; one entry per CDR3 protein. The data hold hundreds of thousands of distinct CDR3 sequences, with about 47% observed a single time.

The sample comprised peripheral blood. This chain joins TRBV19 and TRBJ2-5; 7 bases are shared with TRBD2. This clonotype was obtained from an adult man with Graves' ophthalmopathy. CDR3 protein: CASSIGVGRTLQETQYF. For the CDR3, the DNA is TGTGCCAGTAGTATTGGGGTCGGGAGGACTCTCCAAGAGACCCAGTACTTC.